This T cell receptor beta chain appears in the sequencing data of a study of blood T cell repertoires in COVID-19. Study-level background: Donors in the United States, Italy and Spain gave samples during acute or convalescent COVID-19. From T cells, B-cell-depleted T cells, or PBMCs came the material, which was cDNA or gDNA.

TCRdb keeps only in-frame clones here, not all; method: immunoSEQ multiplex PCR. The repertoire holds some 80,000 clones, with over 75% as singletons. Germline-derived CDR1 and CDR2 are MNHEY and SMNVEV (reference sequence). This CDR3 has 11 residues. V lost 3 bases to trimming and J lost 7 bases, with 6 bases between them. The TCR was taken from a man older than 75 with acute or convalescent COVID-19. The rearrangement links TRBV27 to TRBJ1-1; no firm D call. Sequences were obtained from peripheral blood. CDR3 coding DNA: TGTGCCAGCAGTTTCCCTAATGAAGCTTTCTTT. Amino acids: CASSFPNEAFF.